The 4 T cell receptor beta chains given below trace back to one sample, sequenced in a study of PD-1 blockade in classical Hodgkin lymphoma (TCRdb year 2020). The method behind the library was the immunoSEQ multiplex PCR assay. The immuneACCESS repertoire file appears here via TCRdb, limited to in-frame rearrangements. These files lack a portion of the clones; in checked studies, under half of the deficit traces to unresolved V genes, and the cause of the others is not known. The sample has about 110,000 clones on record, roughly nine tenths of them singletons. Just under 20% of the sample belongs to the ten largest clones. This specimen's time point label, per the study, means: cycle 2 day 1 (C2D1) of nivolumab. All trial patients had relapsed after autologous stem cell transplantation, with cohorts A, B and C differing in prior brentuximab vedotin exposure. The sequencing used peripheral blood mononuclear cells (PBMCs), collected before the second cycle of nivolumab. The origin of the receptors is a human donor with classical Hodgkin lymphoma.

The chain uses TRBV18 and TRBJ2-7, with 8 bases that match TRBD2. Germline trimming cut 5 bases from V and 12 bases from J; bases unmatched to any gene: 15. The CDR3 has 14 residues. In germline, CDR1 is KGHSH, CDR2 LQKENI. The CDR3 nucleotides are TGTGCCAGCTCATCCCAGAGAGGGACTAGTGAACCGTACTTC. Translating it yields CASSSQRGTSEPYF.

The chain carries TRBV27 and TRBJ2-7, with 8 bases matching TRBD1. Trimming at V came to 3 bases and at J to 2 bases, leaving 9 bases not matched to a gene. The CDR3 consists of 16 residues. The germline CDR1 and CDR2 sequences are MNHEY and SMNVEV (reference sequence). CDR3: CASSLSTGDLTYEQYF. DNA for the CDR3: TGTGCCAGCAGTTTGTCGACAGGGGACTTAACCTACGAGCAGTACTTC.

V is TRBV6-5 and J is TRBJ1-4, with D perhaps matching TRBD1 (5 bases). Germline V gene sequence: CDR1 MNHEY, CDR2 SVGAGI. The ends were cut back, 0 bases at V and 8 bases at J, with 13 bases in the middle. This CDR3 has 15 residues. This chain's CDR3 is CASSYSSGYPEKLFF. In DNA, the CDR3 is TGTGCCAGCAGTTACTCGTCAGGGTATCCAGAAAAACTGTTTTTT.

This chain uses TRBV5-1 with TRBJ2-7, with D unclear. The germline gives CDR1 SGHRS, CDR2 YFSETQ. The V gene lost 0 bases and the J gene lost 12 bases, with 13 bases spanning the gap. The CDR3 has 12 amino acids. CDR3 nucleotide sequence: TGCGCCAGCAGCTTGGGAAGTGGGGTCCGGTACTTC. Its protein is CASSLGSGVRYF.